This passage covers 23 T cell receptor beta chains from one sample sequenced in a study of blood T cell repertoires in COVID-19. Assay: immunoSEQ multiplex PCR; the TCRdb copy retains only in-frame clones and omits some. The sample holds 250,000 to 350,000 clones; over 85% are singletons and the top ten take roughly 2.6%. The specimen sequenced was PBMCs or T cells enriched from blood (not recorded which). These receptors came from a man aged 55 to 70 who had recovered from COVID-19.

The gene calls are TRBV5-5 and TRBJ1-5; 8 bases map to TRBD1. J gave up 4 bases and V 3 bases, and 9 bases lay outside the gene matches. CDR3 length: 16 residues. Germline lookup yields CDR1 SGHKS and CDR2 YYEKEE (reference sequence). CDR3 in amino acids: CASSYEQGGGNQPQHF. The DNA of the CDR3 is TGTGCCAGCAGCTACGAACAGGGGGGTGGTAATCAGCCCCAGCATTTT. The entire variable domain, with the rest obtained from reference TRBV5-5 and TRBJ1-5, is as follows: DAGVTQSPTHLIKTRGQQVTLRCSPISGHKSVSWYQQVLGQGPQFIFQYYEKEERGRGNFPDRFSARQFPNYSSELNVNALLLGDSALYLCASSYEQGGGNQPQHFGDGTRLSIL.

This sequence joins TRBV19 and TRBJ2-1; D is unclear. The CDR3 is made up of 13 amino acids. In germline, CDR1 is LNHDA, CDR2 SQIVND (reference sequence). V gave up 5 bases and J gave up 0 bases, with 5 bases separating them. The CDR3 loop is CASSGSSYNEQFF. CDR3 bases: TGTGCCAGTAGTGGCAGCTCCTACAATGAGCAGTTCTTC.

The chain couples TRBV19 to TRBJ1-3; 8 nucleotides align to TRBD1. Germline CDR1 and CDR2: LNHDA and SQIVND (reference sequence). V gave up 8 bases and J gave up 2 bases; unmatched junction bases: 2. The CDR3 is 13 amino acids. The CDR3, as DNA: TGTGCCAGTCAGGACAGGGCTGGAAACACCATATATTTT. Its protein product is CASQDRAGNTIYF. The full variable domain, with the rest looked up from reference TRBV19 and TRBJ1-3, is DGGITQSPKYLFRKEGQNVTLSCEQNLNHDAMYWYRQDPGQGLRLIYYSQIVNDFQKGDIAEGYSVSREKKESFPLTVTSAQKNPTAFYLCASQDRAGNTIYFGEGSWLTVV.

The rearrangement joins TRBV30 to TRBJ2-2; TRBD1 matches at 9 bases. CDR3 length: 17 residues. The germline CDR1 and CDR2 sequences are GTSNPN and SVGIG (reference sequence). V was pared by 1 base and J by 5 bases, with 11 bases of the junction left unmatched. The CDR3 bases are TGTGCCTGGAGTGCTGACAGGGGGATTTGGTTAACCGGGGAGCTGTTTTTT. Encoded protein: CAWSADRGIWLTGELFF.

This clone appeared once. V usage is TRBV19 and J usage is TRBJ1-3; D is ambiguous. CDR3 length: 17 amino acids. V was pared by 9 bases and J by 1 base, with 22 bases between. Per germline, CDR1 LNHDA and CDR2 SQIVND (reference sequence). The CDR3: CASPTPLQRGSGNTIYF. CDR3 coding DNA: TGTGCCAGCCCTACCCCCCTACAGCGGGGATCTGGAAACACCATATATTTT.

The chain combines TRBV7-2 with TRBJ2-2, with D unresolved. The germline gives CDR1 SGHTA, CDR2 FQGNSA. The CDR3 consists of 14 residues. Between the trimmed V and J ends, which lost 0 bases and 1 base, there was a span of 3 bases. CDR3 nucleotides: TGTGCCAGCAGCTTAGCCGGGAACACCGGGGAGCTGTTTTTT. It specifies CASSLAGNTGELFF.

The chain joins TRBV7-3 to TRBJ1-1; D call uncertain. This CDR3 is built from 13 residues. Germline lookup yields CDR1 SGHTA and CDR2 FQGTGA. Trimming removed 7 bases from V and 3 bases from J, with 12 bases in between. CDR3 nucleotide sequence: TGTGCCAGCACTTCGCCGGGGTACACTGAAGCTTTCTTT. Amino acids: CASTSPGYTEAFF.

This clone was found once. The chain recombines TRBV6-5 with TRBJ2-1; perhaps TRBD1 as D (5 bases). This CDR3 has 14 amino acids. The germline V and J ends were trimmed by 10 bases and 3 bases, with 16 bases remaining between them. Germline V gives CDR1 MNHEY, CDR2 SVGAGI. As DNA, the CDR3 is TGTGCCACAAAAGGACAACTTCGCTACAATGAGCAGTTCTTC. Its protein product is CATKGQLRYNEQFF.

This clone is a singleton in its sample. The gene calls are TRBV18 and TRBJ1-1; tentative D call: TRBD1 (5 bases). V dropped 2 bases and J dropped 4 bases, with 11 bases sitting between them. The CDR3 is 14 amino acids. Germline CDR1 is KGHSH and CDR2 is LQKENI. The CDR3 DNA reads as TGTGCCAGCTCACCAGGCAGGGAGGGCACTGAAGCTTTCTTT. The encoded protein is CASSPGREGTEAFF.

V usage is TRBV13 and J usage is TRBJ2-7, with D possibly being TRBD2 (5 bases). V lost 5 bases to trimming and J lost 3 bases, with 17 bases between them. CDR3 size: 15 residues. Germline CDR1 is PRHDT and CDR2 is FYEKMQ (reference sequence). The CDR3 spells CASSPRGVRYYEQYF. CDR3 bases: TGTGCCAGCAGCCCCCGGGGAGTGCGGTACTACGAGCAGTACTTC.

The chain carries TRBV7-9 and TRBJ2-1, with TRBD1 identical over 9 bases. The J segment lost 1 base and the V segment lost 3 bases, leaving 4 bases of the junction unmatched. This CDR3 contains 16 residues. Germline CDR1 is SEHNR and CDR2 is FQNEAQ (reference sequence). The CDR3, as DNA: TGTGCCAGCAGCTTGGGACAGGGAGGGTCCTACAATGAGCAGTTCTTC. Protein sequence: CASSLGQGGSYNEQFF.

This clone was recorded once. The V and J genes are TRBV4-2 and TRBJ2-3, with D perhaps matching TRBD2 (6 bases). CDR1 is LGHNA, CDR2 YNFKEQ, per germline. V lost 0 bases and J lost 0, with 16 bases in between. CDR3 length: 18 amino acids. The CDR3, as DNA: TGTGCCAGCAGCCAAGATGAGATGGGACTTCTTAGCACAGATACGCAGTATTTT. It yields the protein CASSQDEMGLLSTDTQYF.

This clone has more than one count but fewer than ten. The chain's CDR3 is CASSRGHGSYNEQFF. CDR3 sequence (DNA): TGTGCCAGCAGCCGAGGACACGGCTCCTACAATGAGCAGTTCTTC. This chain links TRBV7-9 with TRBJ2-1, with D maybe TRBD1 (5 bases). The CDR3 has 15 residues. Trimming took off 5 bases at V and 0 bases at J, with 11 bases between the two ends. Per germline, CDR1 SEHNR and CDR2 FQNEAQ (reference sequence).

This clone was detected a few times. The chain links TRBV14 to TRBJ2-5; 10 bases align to TRBD2. Germline loops: CDR1 SGHDN, CDR2 FVKESK. Germline trimming cut 4 bases from V and 1 base from J; bases unmatched to any gene: 3. The CDR3 is made up of 15 amino acids. The CDR3 DNA sequence: TGTGCCAGCAGCCGGGTAGCGGGAGGCCAAGAGACCCAGTACTTC. Protein sequence: CASSRVAGGQETQYF. Full variable domain (remainder filled in from reference TRBV14 and TRBJ2-5): EAGVTQFPSHSVIEKGQTVTLRCDPISGHDNLYWYRRVMGKEIKFLLHFVKESKQDESGMPNNRFLAERTGGTYSTLKVQPAELEDSGVYFCASSRVAGGQETQYFGPGTRLLVL.

This clone was counted once. The chain combines TRBV3-1 (or the pseudogene TRBV3-2) with TRBJ1-6; maybe TRBD1 (5 bases). CDR1 is LGHDT, CDR2 YNNKEL, per germline (reference sequence). CDR3 length equals 16 residues. V was cut by 0 bases and J by 9 bases, with 15 bases left in between. The CDR3 sequence is CASSQDQPGLGSPLHF. The DNA for the CDR3 is TGTGCCAGCAGCCAAGACCAGCCAGGGCTGGGTTCACCCCTCCACTTT.

The chain links TRBV9 to TRBJ2-3, with 10 bases identical to TRBD2. Germline CDR1 is SGDLS and CDR2 is YYNGEE. The CDR3 sequence is 15 residues long. The junction had 3 bases not matched to a gene; V was cut back by 1 base and J by 4 bases. The CDR3 reads CASSVLAGGPDTQYF. In DNA form, the CDR3 reads TGTGCCAGCAGCGTATTAGCGGGAGGACCAGATACGCAGTATTTT.

V gene TRBV9 combines with J gene TRBJ1-1; D perhaps matches TRBD1 (5 bases). Germline V gene lookup returns CDR1 SGDLS and CDR2 YYNGEE. Between the trimmed V and J ends, which lost 0 bases and 1 base, there was a span of 7 bases. There are 14 residues in the CDR3. For the CDR3, the DNA is TGTGCCAGCAGCGTAGGACAGTGGAACACTGAAGCTTTCTTT. Translation: CASSVGQWNTEAFF.

The rearrangement links TRBV2 to TRBJ1-3; TRBD1 aligns across 7 bases. This CDR3 comprises 14 residues. The germline CDR1 and CDR2 sequences are SNHLY and FYNNEI. The trim removed 6 bases at V and 5 bases at J, leaving 7 bases unmatched. The DNA of the CDR3 is TGTGCCAGCAGGGAGCGGACAGGTAGAAACACCATATATTTT. Its translation: CASRERTGRNTIYF.

The CDR3 here is CASSQGRLNSYEQYF. Written as DNA, the CDR3 is TGTGCCAGCAGCCAAGGCAGATTGAACTCCTACGAGCAGTACTTC. The chain uses TRBV14 and TRBJ2-7; D is uncertain. From germline, CDR1 is SGHDN and CDR2 FVKESK. Trimming shortened V by 1 base and J by 0 bases, and 10 bases separated the two germline ends. This CDR3 region has 15 residues.

The chain joins TRBV9 to TRBJ2-3; D may be TRBD1 (5 bases). CDR1 and CDR2 (germline): SGDLS, YYNGEE. V was shortened by 4 bases and J by 0 bases, with 12 bases between the two germline ends. The CDR3 loop spans 15 amino acids. The CDR3 loop is CASSYGQSSTDTQYF. CDR3 bases: TGTGCCAGCAGCTATGGACAATCAAGCACAGATACGCAGTATTTT.

CDR3 DNA sequence: TGTGCCAGCAGCCAGGAACAGGTCGCCGAAAAACTGTTTTTT. Amino acids: CASSQEQVAEKLFF. V is TRBV4-2 and J is TRBJ1-4; TRBD1 is a possible D gene (5 bases). The CDR3 is 14 amino acids. Germline V lookup: CDR1 LGHNA, CDR2 YNFKEQ. Between the trimmed V and J ends, which lost 3 bases and 8 bases, there was a span of 13 bases.

V and J are TRBV3-1 (or the pseudogene TRBV3-2) and TRBJ1-2, with 7 bases that match TRBD1. The CDR3 is 14 residues long. In germline, CDR1 is LGHDT, CDR2 YNNKEL (reference sequence). V trimming: 2 bases; J trimming: 4 bases; junction bases outside the gene matches: 4. The CDR3 DNA is TGTGCCAGCAGCCAACCGGGACAGCGCTATGGCTACACCTTC. Protein: CASSQPGQRYGYTF.

The gene calls are TRBV5-1 and TRBJ2-7, with 9 nucleotides matching TRBD1. This CDR3 has 16 residues. Germline V gene lookup returns CDR1 SGHRS and CDR2 YFSETQ. V gave up 2 bases and J gave up 1 base; unmatched junction bases: 7. CDR3 region: CASSFLPGQGSYEQYF. The CDR3 nucleotides are TGCGCCAGCAGCTTCCTTCCGGGACAGGGATCCTACGAGCAGTACTTC.